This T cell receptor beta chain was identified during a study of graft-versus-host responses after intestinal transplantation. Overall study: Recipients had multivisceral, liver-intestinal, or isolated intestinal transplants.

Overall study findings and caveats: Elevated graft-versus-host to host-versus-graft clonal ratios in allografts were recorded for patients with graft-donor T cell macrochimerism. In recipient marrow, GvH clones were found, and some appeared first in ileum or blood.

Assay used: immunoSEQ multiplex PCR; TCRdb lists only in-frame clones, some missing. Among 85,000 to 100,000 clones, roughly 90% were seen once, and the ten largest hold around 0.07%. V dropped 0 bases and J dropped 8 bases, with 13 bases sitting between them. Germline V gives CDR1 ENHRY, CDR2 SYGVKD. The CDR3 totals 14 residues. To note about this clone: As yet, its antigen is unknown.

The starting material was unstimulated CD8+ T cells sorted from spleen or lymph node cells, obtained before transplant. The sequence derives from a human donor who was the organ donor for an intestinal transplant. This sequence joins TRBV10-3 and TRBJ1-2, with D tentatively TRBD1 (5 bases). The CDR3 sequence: CAISESIDSLGYTF. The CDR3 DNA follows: TGTGCCATCAGTGAGTCGATAGACAGCCTGGGCTACACCTTC.